Listed below are T cell receptor beta chains from one sample, sequenced in a study of cytomegalovirus exposure and HLA in healthy donors. Sequencing used immunoSEQ multiplex PCR; TCRdb keeps in-frame clones, though not all of them. This table has about 130,000 clones, around 82% appearing once. What was sequenced was PBMCs. All receptors derive from a young man in good health and CMV-seropositive. Each CDR3 is given with its conserved first and last residue. Fields, in order: V gene, J gene, CDR3 protein.

V gene: TRBV10-3
J gene: TRBJ1-3
CDR3 protein: CAIRDTSGNTIYF

V gene: TRBV5-1
J gene: TRBJ2-2
CDR3 protein: CASTQGDRKAGELFF

V gene: TRBV30
J gene: TRBJ2-2
CDR3 protein: CAFGGRGSISGELFF

V gene: TRBV5-6
J gene: TRBJ1-3
CDR3 protein: CASSWTGSGNTIYF

V gene: TRBV5-1
J gene: TRBJ2-2
CDR3 protein: CASSTGQGTGELFF

V gene: TRBV5-5
J gene: TRBJ2-7
CDR3 protein: CASSPGLAGGYEQYF

V gene: TRBV30
J gene: TRBJ1-2
CDR3 protein: CACFQGASGGYTF

V gene: TRBV6-1
J gene: TRBJ1-2
CDR3 protein: CASRALGGVDGYTF

V gene: TRBV14
J gene: TRBJ1-5
CDR3 protein: CASSRTGEEGQPQHF

V gene: TRBV7-2
J gene: TRBJ2-7
CDR3 protein: CASSLALGTGGGEQYF

V gene: TRBV6-1
J gene: TRBJ2-3
CDR3 protein: CASRLQRDTQYF

V gene: TRBV7-9
J gene: TRBJ1-5
CDR3 protein: CASSLSTVNQPQHF

V gene: TRBV12-2
J gene: TRBJ1-1
CDR3 protein: CASRLCRQGDTEAFF

V gene: TRBV20-1
J gene: TRBJ2-1
CDR3 protein: CSALTRSGGFF